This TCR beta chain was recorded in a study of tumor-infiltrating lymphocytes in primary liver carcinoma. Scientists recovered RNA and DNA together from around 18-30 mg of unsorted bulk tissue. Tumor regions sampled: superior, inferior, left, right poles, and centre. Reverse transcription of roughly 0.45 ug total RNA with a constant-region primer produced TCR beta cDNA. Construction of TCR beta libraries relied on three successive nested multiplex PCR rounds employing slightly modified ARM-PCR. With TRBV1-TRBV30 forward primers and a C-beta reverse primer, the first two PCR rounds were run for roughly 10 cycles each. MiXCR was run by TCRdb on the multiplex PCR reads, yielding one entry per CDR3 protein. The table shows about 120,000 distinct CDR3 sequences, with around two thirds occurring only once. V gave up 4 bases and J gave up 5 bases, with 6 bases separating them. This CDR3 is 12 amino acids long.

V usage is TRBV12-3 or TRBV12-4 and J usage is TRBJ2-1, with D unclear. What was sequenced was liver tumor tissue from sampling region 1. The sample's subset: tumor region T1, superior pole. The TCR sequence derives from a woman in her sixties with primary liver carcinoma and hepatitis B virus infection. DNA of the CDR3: TGTGCCAGCAGTTCTGTCCACAATGAGCAGTTCTTC. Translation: CASSSVHNEQFF.